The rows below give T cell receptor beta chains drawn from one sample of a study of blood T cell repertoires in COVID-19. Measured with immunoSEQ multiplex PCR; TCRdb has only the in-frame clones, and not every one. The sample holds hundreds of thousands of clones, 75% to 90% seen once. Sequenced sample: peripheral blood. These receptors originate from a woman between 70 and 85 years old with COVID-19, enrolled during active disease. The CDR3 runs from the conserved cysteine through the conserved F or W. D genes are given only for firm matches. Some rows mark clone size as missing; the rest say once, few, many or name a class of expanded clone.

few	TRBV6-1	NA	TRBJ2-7	TGTGCCAGCAGTGAAGCGCTTCGGGGTGAGCAGTACTTC	CASSEALRGEQYF
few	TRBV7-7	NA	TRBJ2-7	TGTGCCAGCAGCCTCGGCAGGGCTGACGAGCAGTACTTC	CASSLGRADEQYF
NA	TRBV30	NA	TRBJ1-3	TGTGCCTGGAGTACACCAGGAAACACCATATATTTT	CAWSTPGNTIYF
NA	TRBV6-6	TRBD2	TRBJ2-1	TGTGCCAGCACCTTGGTCGGGACTAGCGGGGTGGGTGAGCAGTTCTTC	CASTLVGTSGVGEQFF
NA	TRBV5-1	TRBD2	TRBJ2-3	TGCGCCAGCAGCTTTTCCTGGACTAGCGGGGGGGAAGGAGATACGCAGTATTTT	CASSFSWTSGGEGDTQYF
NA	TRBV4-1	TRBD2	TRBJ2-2	TGCGCCAGCAGCCATCTACTTCGGGGGGCCGGGGAGCTGTTTTTT	CASSHLLRGAGELFF
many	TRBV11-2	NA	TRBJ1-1	TGTGCCAGCAGCCCCACAGGTATTAACACTGAAGCTTTCTTT	CASSPTGINTEAFF
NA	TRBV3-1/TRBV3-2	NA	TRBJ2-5	TGTGCCAGCAGCCAAGATTCGGCGGGGAGCCAGACCCAGTACTTC	CASSQDSAGSQTQYF
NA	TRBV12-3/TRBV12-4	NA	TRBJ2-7	TGTGCCAGCAGTTCGTCTTACGAGCAGTACTTC	CASSSSYEQYF
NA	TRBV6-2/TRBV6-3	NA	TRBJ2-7	TGTGCCAGCAGCTTCGGACAGACCTACGAGCAGTACTTC	CASSFGQTYEQYF
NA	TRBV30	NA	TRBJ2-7	TGTGCCTGGAGTCCCCGGAGCTACGAGCAGTACTTC	CAWSPRSYEQYF
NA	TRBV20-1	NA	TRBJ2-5	TGCAGTGCTGGGACAAAAGAGACCCAGTACTTC	CSAGTKETQYF
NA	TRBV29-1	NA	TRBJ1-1	TGCAGCGTTGAAGGACAGGCGAACACTGAAGCTTTCTTT	CSVEGQANTEAFF
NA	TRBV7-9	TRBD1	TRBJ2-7	TGTGCCAGCAGCTACGGACAGGGTAACGAGCAGTACTTC	CASSYGQGNEQYF
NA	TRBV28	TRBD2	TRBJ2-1	TGTGCCAGCAGTTTTCATAGCGGGGGGGCAAATGAGCAGTTCTTC	CASSFHSGGANEQFF
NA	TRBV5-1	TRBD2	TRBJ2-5	TGCGCCAGCCAGCGGGGGAGCCAAGAGACCCAGTACTTC	CASQRGSQETQYF
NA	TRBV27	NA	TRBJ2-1	TGTGCCAGCAGTTCTGTCTTACAGGGCCTTGAGCAGTTCTTC	CASSSVLQGLEQFF
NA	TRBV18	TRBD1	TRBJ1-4	TGTGCCAGCTCACCACCACAGGGGGGCGAGAAAAAACTGTTTTTT	CASSPPQGGEKKLFF
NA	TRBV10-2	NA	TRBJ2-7	TGCGCCAGCAGTGAAGACAGAATAACCTACGAGCAGTACTTC	CASSEDRITYEQYF
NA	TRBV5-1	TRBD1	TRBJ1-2	TGCGCCAGCAGCTTGACGACAGGGTATGGCTACACCTTC	CASSLTTGYGYTF
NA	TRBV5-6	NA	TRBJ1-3	TGTGCCAGCAGACAGGCCTACTCGAGAGCTGGCACCATATATTTT	CASRQAYSRAGTIYF
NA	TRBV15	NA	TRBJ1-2	TGTGCCACCAGCAGAATTGACACCCCCAAGAGCTACACCTTC	CATSRIDTPKSYTF
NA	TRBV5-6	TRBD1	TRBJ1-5	TGTGCCAGCAGCCTCCTCAAAGGGACAGGGGGCACTCAGCCCCAGCATTTT	CASSLLKGTGGTQPQHF
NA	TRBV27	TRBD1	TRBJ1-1	TGTGCCAGCAGTTTGGGACAGGGCTCGAACACTGAAGCTTTCTTT	CASSLGQGSNTEAFF
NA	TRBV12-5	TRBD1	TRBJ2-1	TGTGCTAGTGGTGGACAGGAAAGCTCCTACAATGAGCAGTTCTTC	CASGGQESSYNEQFF
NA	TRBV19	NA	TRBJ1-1	TGTGCCAGCCGGGGGAGGGACACTGAAGCTTTCTTT	CASRGRDTEAFF
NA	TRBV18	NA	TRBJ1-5	TGTGCCAGCTCACGAACAGAAAATCAGCCCCAGCATTTT	CASSRTENQPQHF
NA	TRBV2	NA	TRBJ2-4	TGTGCCAGCAGTGAACAAGGGGACAAAAACATTCAGTACTTC	CASSEQGDKNIQYF
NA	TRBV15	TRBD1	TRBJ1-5	TGTGCCACCAGCAGACCATATTTATGGGGACAGGGGCATCAGCCCCAGCATTTT	CATSRPYLWGQGHQPQHF
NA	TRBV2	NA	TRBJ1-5	TGTGCCAGCAGTGAAGGCGGAGGGAGCCAGCCCCAGCATTTT	CASSEGGGSQPQHF
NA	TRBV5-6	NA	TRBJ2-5	TGTGCCAGCAGCTGGAGAGCTATACAAGAGACCCAGTACTTC	CASSWRAIQETQYF
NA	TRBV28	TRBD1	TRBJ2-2	TGTGCCAGCAGTCTACTGGGACAGGCCGGGGAGCTGTTTTTT	CASSLLGQAGELFF
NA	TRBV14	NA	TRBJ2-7	TGTGCCAGCAGCCCCTTGGGAGGGGGGGGGCGGCACGAGCAGTACTTC	CASSPLGGGGRHEQYF
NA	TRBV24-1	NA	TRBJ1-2	TGTGCCACCAGCCAGGGGACCTATGGCTACACCTTC	CATSQGTYGYTF
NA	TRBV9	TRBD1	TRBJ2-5	TGTGCCAGCAGCGTAACGACAGGGTCCACAGAGACCCAGTACTTC	CASSVTTGSTETQYF
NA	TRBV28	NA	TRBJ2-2	TGTGCCAGCAGAGGGGGGGCACGGACCGGGGAGCTGTTTTTT	CASRGGARTGELFF
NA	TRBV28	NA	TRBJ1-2	TGTGCCAGCACCACGGCAGGGAACATCTATGGCTACACCTTC	CASTTAGNIYGYTF
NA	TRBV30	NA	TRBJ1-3	TGTGCCTGGAGTATGGGTACACGACTCTCTGGAAACACCATATATTTT	CAWSMGTRLSGNTIYF
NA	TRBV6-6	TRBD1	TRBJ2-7	TGTGCCAGCAGTCCTCCGGGACAGGGTTGGAGTAACGAGCAGTACTTC	CASSPPGQGWSNEQYF
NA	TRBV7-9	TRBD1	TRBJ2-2	TGTGCCAGCAGCCCCGGGACAGGCAACACCGGGGAGCTGTTTTTT	CASSPGTGNTGELFF
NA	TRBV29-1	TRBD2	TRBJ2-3	TGCAGCGTTTCGAGCGGGACTAGCACAGATACGCAGTATTTT	CSVSSGTSTDTQYF
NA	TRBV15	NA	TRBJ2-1	TGTGCCACCAGCAGAGGGGGGCGCTCCTACAATGAGCAGTTCTTC	CATSRGGRSYNEQFF
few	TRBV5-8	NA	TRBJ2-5	TGTGCCAGCCCCACACCTCCGGGAGAGGGACAAGAGACCCAGTACTTC	CASPTPPGEGQETQYF
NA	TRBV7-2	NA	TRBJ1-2	TGTGCCAGCGGCTCGGGGGGGCATGGCTACACCTTC	CASGSGGHGYTF
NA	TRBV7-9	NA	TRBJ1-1	TGTGCCAGCAGCTTAGGGTCTACGAACACTGAAGCTTTCTTT	CASSLGSTNTEAFF